This TCR beta chain was sequenced in a study of blood T cell dynamics during melanoma immunotherapy. Each bulk PBMC sample had around 360 ng DNA loaded. Produced via immunoSEQ multiplex PCR; TCRdb's table is partial and in-frame only. This table holds more than 9,000 clones, 85% to 90% found once. The germline CDR1 and CDR2 sequences are MNHEY and SVGAGI. The CDR3 is 14 amino acids. V was cut by 10 bases and J by 6 bases, with 18 bases left in between. The time point was: week 3, after first cycle of checkpoint inhibitor. The chain carries TRBV6-5 and TRBJ2-2; the D call may be TRBD1 or TRBD2 (5 bases each). This sample comprised blood, obtained from a patient treated with checkpoint blockade. The sequence was obtained from a human donor with melanoma. CDR3 protein: CATTRRGSSGELFF. In nucleotides, the CDR3 is TGTGCCACCACTCGTCGGGGCAGTTCCGGGGAGCTGTTTTTT.